The present T cell receptor (beta chain) was sequenced within a study of T cell responses to AZD1222 COVID-19 vaccine. Findings and caveats of the study: Clonal diversity may have been underestimated in mostly white British donors. Spike-specific TCR repertoires showed rising breadth and depth after two AZD1222 doses.

Profiled with immunoSEQ multiplex PCR; TCRdb holds only in-frame clones, not every one. Of about 140,000 clones in the sample, about nine tenths are singletons; the top ten hold about 3%. With respect to this clone: Antigen unknown.

The source is an adult in good health. Sequencing was performed on peripheral blood, taken on day 0 of AZD1222 vaccination.

Here the CDR3 reads CAWSGGGQINYGYTF. In DNA form, the CDR3 reads TGTGCCTGGAGTGGCGGGGGACAGATAAACTATGGCTACACCTTC. This rearrangement joins TRBV30 to TRBJ1-2, with 7 bases identical to TRBD1. Looked up from germline, CDR1 is GTSNPN and CDR2 is SVGIG (reference sequence). This CDR3 has 15 amino acids. V gave up 1 base and J gave up 2 bases; unmatched junction bases: 7. The full variable domain, rest sourced from reference TRBV30 and TRBJ1-2, is SQTIHQWPATLVQPVGSPLSLECTVEGTSNPNLYWYRQAAGRGLQLLFYSVGIGQISSEVPQNLSASRPQDRQFILSSKKLLLSDSGFYLCAWSGGGQINYGYTFGSGTRLTVV.